The 26 T cell receptor beta chains given below trace back to one sample, sequenced in a study of blood T cell repertoires in COVID-19. Profiling relied on immunoSEQ multiplex PCR, and the TCRdb table lists in-frame clones only, not all of them. The sample has some 150,000 clones, about 85% seen once. Sequencing was performed on peripheral blood. The receptors were gathered from a man aged 55-75 years with COVID-19, enrolled during active disease.

This clone was picked up one time. The rearrangement uses TRBV19 and TRBJ2-5, with 7 bases identical to TRBD2. The CDR3 runs to 16 residues. The J segment lost 5 bases and the V segment lost 2 bases, leaving 11 bases of the junction unmatched. The V gene's germline CDR1 is LNHDA and CDR2 SQIVND (reference sequence). CDR3 protein: CASSIKYKRGSETQYF. The CDR3 DNA follows: TGTGCCAGTAGTATAAAATACAAGCGGGGATCGGAGACCCAGTACTTC.

In DNA form, the CDR3 reads TGTGCCAGCAGTTATATTGGGGGCCGCAATCAGCCCCAGCATTTT. Encoded protein: CASSYIGGRNQPQHF. The chain has TRBV6-6 and TRBJ1-5, with D possibly being TRBD1 (6 bases). Germline values: CDR1 MNHNY, CDR2 SVGAGI (reference sequence). Trimming removed 3 bases at V and 2 bases at J, with 11 bases between. The CDR3 length is 15 residues.

The chain couples TRBV6-5 to TRBJ1-2; D is unclear. V was cut by 7 bases and J by 4 bases, with 16 bases left in between. The CDR3 loop spans 14 amino acids. Germline V CDR1 and CDR2: MNHEY, SVGAGI. The CDR3 reads CASTPGQAGYGYTF. CDR3 nucleotides: TGTGCCAGCACCCCAGGTCAGGCAGGCTATGGCTACACCTTC.

The chain recombines TRBV7-2 with TRBJ1-1; 9 bases agree with TRBD1. The CDR3 extends over 17 amino acids. Germline loops: CDR1 SGHTA, CDR2 FQGNSA. The junction had 10 bases not matched to a gene; V was cut back by 4 bases and J by 1 base. CDR3 amino acids: CASSWGGTGWRNTEAFF. CDR3 sequence (DNA): TGTGCCAGCAGCTGGGGGGGGACAGGGTGGAGGAACACTGAAGCTTTCTTT. Complete variable domain (other parts from reference TRBV7-2 and TRBJ1-1): GAGVSQSPSNKVTEKGKDVELRCDPISGHTALYWYRQSLGQGLEFLIYFQGNSAPDKSGLPSDRFSAERTGGSVSTLTIQRTQQEDSAVYLCASSWGGTGWRNTEAFFGQGTRLTVV.

CDR3: CASSLVGAGNTIYF. CDR3 nucleotides: TGTGCCAGCAGCTTAGTAGGGGCTGGAAACACCATATATTTT. The rearrangement uses TRBV11-2 and TRBJ1-3, with a possible D match to TRBD1 (5 bases). Germline V CDR1 and CDR2: SGHAT, FQNNGV. The CDR3 extends over 14 amino acids. V lost 1 base and J 2 bases, leaving 6 bases between the germline ends.

V usage is TRBV9 and J usage is TRBJ1-1; TRBD1 aligns across 7 bases. The CDR3 runs to 14 residues. Germline loops: CDR1 SGDLS, CDR2 YYNGEE. After removal of 3 bases from V and 0 bases from J, the junction contained 2 bases not matched to a gene. CDR3 nucleotides: TGTGCCAGCAGCGGGGGACAGATGAACACTGAAGCTTTCTTT. Translation gives CASSGGQMNTEAFF.

The chain carries TRBV5-1 and TRBJ2-1; 11 positions agree with TRBD2. In germline, CDR1 is SGHRS, CDR2 YFSETQ. The CDR3 spans 15 residues. The V gene end was trimmed by 3 bases and the J gene end by 6 bases; junction bases not matched to a gene: 5. The CDR3 coding sequence is TGCGCCAGCAGCTCCGGGACTAGCGGAGTCAATGAGCAGTTCTTC. Amino acid sequence: CASSSGTSGVNEQFF.

This clone appeared a few times. This chain uses TRBV28 with TRBJ1-5; 8 bases line up with TRBD1. Germline lookup yields CDR1 MDHEN and CDR2 SYDVKM. The CDR3 has 17 residues. V dropped 5 bases and J dropped 3; count of bases not matched to a gene: 12. This CDR3 reads CASSPQGAYYSNQPQHF. CDR3 bases: TGTGCCAGCAGTCCCCAGGGGGCGTATTATTCCAATCAGCCCCAGCATTTT.

The chain carries TRBV9 and TRBJ1-1; D is ambiguous. The CDR3 runs to 14 residues. V was clipped by 4 bases and J by 4 bases, with 14 bases between them. Germline V gene data show CDR1 as SGDLS and CDR2 as YYNGEE. CDR3 in DNA: TGTGCCAGCAGCCCCACTGGGAGGGCCACTGAAGCTTTCTTT. Translating gives CASSPTGRATEAFF. Looking up the rest from reference TRBV9 and TRBJ1-1 gives the full variable domain: DSGVTQTPKHLITATGQRVTLRCSPRSGDLSVYWYQQSLDQGLQFLIQYYNGEERAKGNILERFSAQQFPDLHSELNLSSLELGDSALYFCASSPTGRATEAFFGQGTRLTVV.

The rearrangement links TRBV6-6 to TRBJ2-1; 7 positions match TRBD2. This CDR3 contains 15 residues. V shed 2 bases and J 5 bases; nucleotides not matched to a gene: 6. Germline loops: CDR1 MNHNY, CDR2 SVGAGI (reference sequence). The chain's CDR3 is CASSYEGRGNNEQFF. As DNA, the CDR3 is TGTGCCAGCAGTTACGAGGGGCGGGGGAACAATGAGCAGTTCTTC.

This chain links TRBV4-2 with TRBJ1-1; D not certain. Trimming shortened V by 4 bases and J by 0 bases, and 6 bases separated the two germline ends. The germline V gene encodes CDR1 LGHNA and CDR2 YNFKEQ. The CDR3 is made up of 13 amino acids. Here the CDR3 reads CASSRAMNTEAFF. CDR3 bases: TGTGCCAGCAGCCGTGCTATGAACACTGAAGCTTTCTTT.

This chain uses TRBV7-9 with TRBJ1-3; unclear D gene. This CDR3 comprises 15 residues. V was cut by 1 base and J by 2 bases, with 9 bases left in between. The germline CDR1 and CDR2 sequences are SEHNR and FQNEAQ (reference sequence). The CDR3 DNA sequence: TGTGCCAGCAGCTTAGTTCTAGGCCCTGGAAACACCATATATTTT. Residues: CASSLVLGPGNTIYF.

The chain has TRBV14 and TRBJ1-6; 10 positions agree with TRBD1. The CDR3 runs 14 residues. Germline V gene data show CDR1 as SGHDN and CDR2 as FVKESK. Losses at the gene ends were 7 bases for V and 10 bases for J; bases not matched to a gene: 7. The DNA for the CDR3 is TGTGCCAGCACCGGGACAGGGGTAGACTCACCCCTCCACTTT. Its protein is CASTGTGVDSPLHF.

The V gene is TRBV13, the J gene TRBJ2-1; 15 bases align to TRBD2. This CDR3 contains 19 residues. Per the germline V gene, CDR1 is PRHDT and CDR2 is FYEKMQ (reference sequence). Trimming at V came to 5 bases and at J to 8 bases, leaving 16 bases not matched to a gene. DNA for the CDR3: TGTGCCAGCAGCCCCGGACTAGCGGGAGGGACCCGGGGCCCCCATGAGCAGTTCTTC. As protein: CASSPGLAGGTRGPHEQFF.

The CDR3 is CASSSLQGTQPQHF. The CDR3 bases are TGTGCCAGCAGTTCCCTACAGGGGACTCAGCCCCAGCATTTT. The chain uses TRBV6-5 and TRBJ1-5, with 7 bases identical to TRBD1. The germline V gene encodes CDR1 MNHEY and CDR2 SVGAGI. CDR3 length: 14 amino acids. V gave up 4 bases and J gave up 6 bases; unmatched junction bases: 6.

This clone showed up just once. The chain joins TRBV2 to TRBJ1-3, with D possibly matching TRBD1 (5 bases). Trimming removed 8 bases from V and 0 bases from J, with 11 bases in between. CDR3 length equals 14 residues. CDR1 is SNHLY, CDR2 FYNNEI, per germline. Written as DNA, the CDR3 is TGTGCCAGCGGGGGGTGGATCTCTGGAAACACCATATATTTT. This gives the protein CASGGWISGNTIYF.

This sequence joins TRBV4-3 and TRBJ1-3; D uncertain. The germline V and J ends were trimmed by 4 bases and 6 bases, with 10 bases remaining between them. Germline CDR1 reads LGHNA; CDR2 reads YSLEER. This CDR3 has 13 residues. DNA for the CDR3: TGCGCCAGCAGCCCAACTCGTGAAAACACCATATATTTT. Translated, it gives CASSPTRENTIYF.

The chain has TRBV7-9 and TRBJ2-7; TRBD1 is a possible D gene (5 bases). Trimming removed 2 bases from V and 1 base from J, with 9 bases in between. This CDR3 region has 14 residues. The germline CDR1 and CDR2 sequences are SEHNR and FQNEAQ (reference sequence). The CDR3 DNA sequence: TGTGCCAGCAGCTTAACGGCAGGGTCCTACGAGCAGTACTTC. This sequence encodes CASSLTAGSYEQYF.

The chain combines TRBV10-3 with TRBJ1-1, with 7 bases matching TRBD1. With V trimmed by 7 bases and J by 1 base, 6 bases remained unmatched. The germline CDR1 and CDR2 sequences are ENHRY and SYGVKD. The CDR3 length is 14 residues. Here the CDR3 DNA reads TGTGCCATCACCCCGGGACAGAAGAACACTGAAGCTTTCTTT. Amino acids: CAITPGQKNTEAFF.

The rearrangement joins TRBV14 to TRBJ1-2; D is unclear. Per the germline V gene, CDR1 is SGHDN and CDR2 is FVKESK. The CDR3 spans 14 residues. Trimming removed 3 bases at V and 2 bases at J, with 10 bases between. The CDR3 sequence: CASSQINENYGYTF. Written as DNA, the CDR3 is TGTGCCAGCAGCCAGATAAATGAGAACTATGGCTACACCTTC.

The CDR3 region has the DNA TGTGCCAGCAGCTTAGATCGGGGTCTGATTGGTGAAGCTTTCTTT. As protein: CASSLDRGLIGEAFF. The V call is TRBV11-2, the J call TRBJ1-1; D ambiguous. The V end was cut by 0 bases, the J end by 7 bases, with 15 bases between. Per germline, CDR1 SGHAT and CDR2 FQNNGV. The CDR3 has 15 amino acids.

This chain links TRBV11-1 with TRBJ2-5, with D unclear. Trimming removed 1 base from V and 2 bases from J, with 5 bases in between. This CDR3 has 13 residues. CDR1 is SGHAT and CDR2 is FQDESV in the germline V gene (reference sequence). The CDR3 sequence is CASSLGVQETQYF. CDR3 in DNA: TGTGCCAGCAGCTTAGGAGTACAAGAGACCCAGTACTTC.

This chain uses TRBV9 with TRBJ1-2; TRBD1 is a possible D gene (6 bases). Between the trimmed V and J ends, which lost 4 bases and 0 bases, there was a span of 16 bases. CDR3 size: 16 residues. CDR1 and CDR2 (germline): SGDLS, YYNGEE. The CDR3 here is CASSSQTGIANYGYTF. DNA for the CDR3: TGTGCCAGCAGCTCCCAAACAGGGATAGCTAACTATGGCTACACCTTC.

J is TRBJ1-6 and V is TRBV28; 10 nucleotides match TRBD1. Losses at the gene ends were 8 bases for V and 0 bases for J; bases not matched to a gene: 1. The germline V gene encodes CDR1 MDHEN and CDR2 SYDVKM. This CDR3 is 15 amino acids long. The DNA of the CDR3 is TGTGCCAGCCGGGACAGGGGCTCCTATAATTCACCCCTCCACTTT. This encodes CASRDRGSYNSPLHF. The full variable domain, completed using reference TRBV28 and TRBJ1-6, is DVKVTQSSRYLVKRTGEKVFLECVQDMDHENMFWYRQDPGLGLRLIYFSYDVKMKEKGDIPEGYSVSREKKERFSLILESASTNQTSMYLCASRDRGSYNSPLHFGNGTRLTVT.

The chain carries TRBV27 and TRBJ1-2; 7 nucleotides match TRBD1. The CDR3 runs to 14 residues. Trimming removed 1 base from V and 2 bases from J; junction bases left unmatched: 1. CDR1 MNHEY and CDR2 SMNVEV come from the germline V gene (reference sequence). The CDR3 spells CASSLLQGNYGYTF. For the CDR3, the DNA is TGTGCCAGCAGTTTATTACAGGGGAACTATGGCTACACCTTC.

Written as DNA, the CDR3 is TGTGCCAGTAGTATTGGACTAGCGGCCCTGTCGGATGAGCAGTTCTTC. Its translation: CASSIGLAALSDEQFF. The genes are TRBV19 and TRBJ2-1, with 10 nucleotides matching TRBD2. V lost 3 bases to trimming and J lost 8 bases; unmatched junction nucleotides: 10. CDR3 length: 16 residues. Germline-derived CDR1 and CDR2 are LNHDA and SQIVND (reference sequence). Supplemented by reference TRBV19 and TRBJ2-1, the full variable domain reads DGGITQSPKYLFRKEGQNVTLSCEQNLNHDAMYWYRQDPGQGLRLIYYSQIVNDFQKGDIAEGYSVSREKKESFPLTVTSAQKNPTAFYLCASSIGLAALSDEQFFGPGTRLTVL.